These T cell receptor beta chains were read from a single sample in a study of blood T cell repertoires in COVID-19. Sequencing was performed with immunoSEQ multiplex PCR; in TCRdb, only in-frame clones are kept and a portion is missing. The table includes about 670,000 clones, around 90% detected once. The material sequenced was peripheral blood. These receptors were collected from a woman younger than 30 with acute or convalescent COVID-19. Both conserved end residues are part of each CDR3.

j_call: TRBJ1-2; cdr3_length: 13; v_call: TRBV6-5; cdr3_aa: CASSYAGFFGYTF
j_call: TRBJ1-2; cdr3_length: 15; v_call: TRBV9; cdr3_aa: CASSGGTGYSYGYTF
j_call: TRBJ1-1; cdr3_length: 19; v_call: TRBV2; cdr3_aa: CASSDPDRGNPEMNTEAFF
j_call: TRBJ1-1; cdr3_length: 14; v_call: TRBV4-3; cdr3_aa: CASSHWGVNTEAFF
j_call: TRBJ2-2; cdr3_length: 16; v_call: TRBV18; cdr3_aa: CASSPSFLVNTGELFF
j_call: TRBJ1-6; cdr3_length: 15; v_call: TRBV3-1/TRBV3-2; cdr3_aa: CASSAPDRVNSPLHF
j_call: TRBJ2-1; cdr3_length: 13; v_call: TRBV3-1/TRBV3-2; cdr3_aa: CASSRTDTGTQFF
j_call: TRBJ1-2; cdr3_length: 16; v_call: TRBV5-1; cdr3_aa: CASSGATGTGYYGYTF
j_call: TRBJ2-5; cdr3_length: 15; v_call: TRBV7-9; cdr3_aa: CASSFSGQGEETQYF
j_call: TRBJ1-6; cdr3_length: 17; v_call: TRBV7-5; cdr3_aa: CARSLAWTGQCDSPLHF
j_call: TRBJ2-7; cdr3_length: 14; v_call: TRBV6-5; cdr3_aa: CASSRQVWGYEQYF
j_call: TRBJ2-7; cdr3_length: 14; v_call: TRBV6-5; cdr3_aa: CASSYSRVASEQYF
j_call: TRBJ2-1; cdr3_length: 14; v_call: TRBV4-3; cdr3_aa: CASSQARQGHEQFF
j_call: TRBJ2-1; cdr3_length: 16; v_call: TRBV7-2; cdr3_aa: CASSFGGVIPYNEQFF
j_call: TRBJ1-1; cdr3_length: 12; v_call: TRBV12-3/TRBV12-4; cdr3_aa: CASSLTRSEAFF
j_call: TRBJ1-2; cdr3_length: 16; v_call: TRBV6-4; cdr3_aa: CASSQDSPGVDYGYTF
j_call: TRBJ2-7; cdr3_length: 13; v_call: TRBV5-6; cdr3_aa: CASSYRGDYEQYF
j_call: TRBJ1-1; cdr3_length: 15; v_call: TRBV9; cdr3_aa: CASSTDGTPNTEAFF
j_call: TRBJ2-3; cdr3_length: 17; v_call: TRBV5-4; cdr3_aa: CASSLLVIAGGVYTQYF
j_call: TRBJ2-1; cdr3_length: 16; v_call: TRBV5-1; cdr3_aa: CASSSPGGNSYNEQFF
j_call: TRBJ1-2; cdr3_length: 14; v_call: TRBV29-1; cdr3_aa: CSGGEVGANYGYTF
j_call: TRBJ1-2; cdr3_length: 16; v_call: TRBV4-2; cdr3_aa: CASSQVGTGTRYGYTF
j_call: TRBJ1-3; cdr3_length: 16; v_call: TRBV5-5; cdr3_aa: CASSNPRTGMGNTIYF
j_call: TRBJ1-5; cdr3_length: 13; v_call: TRBV7-9; cdr3_aa: CASSLTVGQPQHF
j_call: TRBJ1-6; cdr3_length: 15; v_call: TRBV18; cdr3_aa: CASSSRTGGNSPLHF
j_call: TRBJ1-5; cdr3_length: 12; v_call: TRBV6-8; cdr3_aa: CASSEQAQPQHF
j_call: TRBJ2-2; cdr3_length: 16; v_call: TRBV5-6; cdr3_aa: CASSWGTSGGSGELFF
j_call: TRBJ1-3; cdr3_length: 17; v_call: TRBV29-1; cdr3_aa: CSVEDRRPRGSGNTIYF
j_call: TRBJ2-5; cdr3_length: 14; v_call: TRBV14; cdr3_aa: CASSQGYSQETQYF
j_call: TRBJ1-1; cdr3_length: 15; v_call: TRBV5-4; cdr3_aa: CASSLAGVADTEAFF
j_call: TRBJ2-5; cdr3_length: 15; v_call: TRBV6-5; cdr3_aa: CASSYEIAGSETQYF
j_call: TRBJ2-3; cdr3_length: 17; v_call: TRBV9; cdr3_aa: CASSASSGGASTDTQYF
j_call: TRBJ1-2; cdr3_length: 16; v_call: TRBV19; cdr3_aa: CASSWGQNLANYGYTF
j_call: TRBJ1-2; cdr3_length: 13; v_call: TRBV5-1; cdr3_aa: CASSLDNNYGYTF
j_call: TRBJ1-1; cdr3_length: 16; v_call: TRBV30; cdr3_aa: CALEWAGTGLNTEAFF
j_call: TRBJ2-3; cdr3_length: 15; v_call: TRBV24-1; cdr3_aa: CATSDQQGPEDTQYF
j_call: TRBJ1-1; cdr3_length: 13; v_call: TRBV7-9; cdr3_aa: CASSFQENTEAFF
j_call: TRBJ1-2; cdr3_length: 19; v_call: TRBV19; cdr3_aa: CASVRSRGDRGFLNYGYTF
j_call: TRBJ1-3; cdr3_length: 15; v_call: TRBV4-1; cdr3_aa: CASSQDSQGLGTIYF
j_call: TRBJ2-7; cdr3_length: 16; v_call: TRBV13; cdr3_aa: CASSLGLAGGLYEQYF
j_call: TRBJ1-2; cdr3_length: 13; v_call: TRBV19; cdr3_aa: CASSITQIYGYTF
j_call: TRBJ1-2; cdr3_length: 14; v_call: TRBV10-3; cdr3_aa: CAISEGGTPYGYTF
j_call: TRBJ2-7; cdr3_length: 15; v_call: TRBV4-1; cdr3_aa: CASSLETGGAYEQYF
j_call: TRBJ2-3; cdr3_length: 15; v_call: TRBV4-1; cdr3_aa: CASSQDAGATDTQYF
j_call: TRBJ2-7; cdr3_length: 9; v_call: TRBV7-2; cdr3_aa: CASSLGTYF
j_call: TRBJ2-1; cdr3_length: 16; v_call: TRBV6-5; cdr3_aa: CASSYSQRGARNEQFF
j_call: TRBJ1-2; cdr3_length: 15; v_call: TRBV3-1/TRBV3-2; cdr3_aa: CASSFIPGASYGYTF
j_call: TRBJ2-3; cdr3_length: 13; v_call: TRBV4-1; cdr3_aa: CASRSAGADTQYF